The present T cell receptor beta chain was sequenced within a study of control samples from healthy donors and cancer patients. Only in-frame clones appear in the TCRdb table, and some are missing; sequencing was by immunoSEQ multiplex PCR. The sample holds about 100,000 clones, around 80% seen once. Deletions cut 1 base from V and 6 bases from J, with 9 bases between. CDR3 length: 13 residues. The germline V gene encodes CDR1 SGHDN and CDR2 FVKESK. The specimen sequenced was blood. This chain connects TRBV14 to TRBJ1-1; no reliable D call. The source is a man between 18 and 35 years old in good health. CDR3 in amino acids: CASSQAGRAEAFF. CDR3 in DNA: TGTGCCAGCAGCCAAGCAGGTCGTGCTGAAGCTTTCTTT.